This TCR beta chain derives from a study of T cells in Graves' hyperthyroidism and ophthalmopathy. The CDR3 contains 16 residues. The trim removed 6 bases at V and 2 bases at J, leaving 9 bases unmatched. Germline-derived CDR1 and CDR2 are MNHEY and SVGEGT. What was amplified from RNA transcripts were TCR beta CDR3 regions. Initially, a first-round RT-PCR of the TCR CDR3 employed the HTBI primer set. TCRdb reanalysed the multiplex PCR reads using MiXCR and keeps one entry per CDR3 protein. The table shows about 640,000 distinct CDR3 sequences, with around 21% occurring only once. In its sample, this clonotype was seen many times.

This sequence joins TRBV6-2 or TRBV6-3 and TRBJ2-2, with TRBD1 identical over 7 bases. The receptor was derived from a man aged 25 to 45 with Graves' ophthalmopathy. Sequenced sample: blood. Written as DNA, the CDR3 is TGTGCCAGCAGACCTTCCGGGACAGCCAACACCGGGGAGCTGTTTTTT. This codes for CASRPSGTANTGELFF.